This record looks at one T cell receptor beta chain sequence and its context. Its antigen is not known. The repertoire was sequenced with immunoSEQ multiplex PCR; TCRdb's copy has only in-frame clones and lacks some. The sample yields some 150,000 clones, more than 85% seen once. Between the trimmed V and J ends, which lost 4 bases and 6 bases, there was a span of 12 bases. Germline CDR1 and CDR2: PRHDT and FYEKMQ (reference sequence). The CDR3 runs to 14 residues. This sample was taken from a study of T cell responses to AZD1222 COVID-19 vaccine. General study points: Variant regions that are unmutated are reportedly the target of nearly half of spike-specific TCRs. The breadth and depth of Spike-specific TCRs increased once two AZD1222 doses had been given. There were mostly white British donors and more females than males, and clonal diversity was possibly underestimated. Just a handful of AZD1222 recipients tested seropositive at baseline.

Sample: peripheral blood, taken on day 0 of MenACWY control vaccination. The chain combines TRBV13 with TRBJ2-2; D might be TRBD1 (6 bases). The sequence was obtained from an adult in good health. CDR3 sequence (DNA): TGTGCCAGCAGCTCGGTGGCAGGGGCCGGGGAGCTGTTTTTT. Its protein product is CASSSVAGAGELFF.